A selection of T cell receptor beta chains follows, all from one sample in a study of T cell repertoires in cytomegalovirus infection. No antigen has been identified for these receptors. TCRdb called the reads again in MiXCR, with one record for every CDR3 protein. The sample yields 70,000 to 85,000 distinct CDR3 sequences, roughly 40% seen once. The source material was CD8+ T cells from cultured PBMCs, sampled from culture after CMV antigen stimulation. These receptors all stem from a human donor in good health (CMV status not recorded). Some clones in this sample may be carry-over from other donors' samples. Both conserved end residues are part of each CDR3. The D gene is left open where the match is weak. Clone size is shown for a subset of rows, as once, few, many or a class of expanded clone.

j_call,cdr3_length,d_call,clone_size,v_call,cdr3_aa,cdr3_nt
TRBJ2-7,16,-,-,TRBV7-2,CASSLIPRSQDYEQYF,TGTGCCAGCAGCTTAATTCCCCGCTCACAGGATTACGAGCAGTACTTC
TRBJ1-2,16,-,-,TRBV7-5,CISVPLENRAGYGYTF,-
TRBJ2-7,18,-,-,TRBV19,CASSPFGRQSGRSYEQYF,TGTGCCAGTAGTCCCTTCGGACGCCAGTCGGGGAGGTCCTACGAGCAGTACTTC
TRBJ2-2,18,TRBD1,-,TRBV4-3,CASSQVAGGKVDTGELFF,TGCGCCAGCAGCCAAGTGGCAGGGGGTAAGGTAGACACCGGGGAGCTGTTTTTT
TRBJ2-6,13,TRBD1,few,TRBV6-8,CASSLGTAIVLTF,TGTGCCAGCAGCCTAGGGACAGCTATCGTCCTGACTTTC
TRBJ2-3,14,-,-,TRBV4-1,CASSQSMIGDTQYF,TGCGCCAGCAGCCAATCCATGATCGGAGATACGCAGTATTTT
TRBJ2-1,14,-,few,TRBV7-8,CASSAAGQYNEQFF,TGTGCCAGCAGCGCCGCGGGACAGTACAATGAGCAGTTCTTC
TRBJ1-2,15,-,-,TRBV4-1,CASSPGHESSYGYTF,TGCGCCAGCAGCCCTGGTCACGAGAGTTCCTATGGCTACACCTTC
TRBJ2-7,13,TRBD1,-,TRBV27,CASRGQGMGEQYF,TGTGCCAGCAGGGGACAGGGAATGGGCGAGCAGTACTTC
TRBJ1-1,14,-,few,TRBV11-2,CASSLRGENTEAFF,TGTGCCAGCAGCTTACGGGGAGAAAACACTGAAGCTTTCTTT
TRBJ1-1,13,-,-,TRBV19,CASKIGPNTEAFF,TGTGCCAGTAAAATAGGCCCGAACACTGAAGCTTTCTTT
TRBJ2-1,16,TRBD2,-,TRBV12-3/TRBV12-4,CASRAIAWGLANEQFF,TGTGCCAGCAGAGCGATCGCTTGGGGACTAGCAAATGAGCAGTTCTTC
TRBJ2-3,16,TRBD1,few,TRBV13,CASSSPRDRGTDTQYF,TGTGCCAGCAGCTCCCCCCGGGACAGGGGGACAGATACGCAGTATTTT
TRBJ2-2,19,-,few,TRBV7-8,CASSYSRDPESPNTGELFF,TGTGCCAGCAGCTATTCTAGGGACCCCGAAAGCCCGAACACCGGGGAGCTGTTTTTT
TRBJ1-2,14,TRBD1,-,TRBV20-1,CSARRTGVNYGYTF,TGCAGTGCTAGAAGGACAGGGGTTAACTATGGCTACACCTTC
TRBJ1-2,15,-,few,TRBV5-6,CASSPEKSIRYGYTF,TGTGCCAGCAGCCCCGAGAAGTCCATTCGATATGGCTACACCTTC
TRBJ1-5,15,-,-,TRBV6-2/TRBV6-3,CATYDILDPNQPQHF,TGTGCCACCTATGACATCTTAGACCCTAATCAGCCCCAGCATTTT
TRBJ1-4,15,-,few,TRBV29-1,CSGIFTGRLSEKLFF,TGCAGCGGAATTTTCACAGGGCGTCTAAGTGAAAAACTGTTTTTT
TRBJ2-4,15,-,-,TRBV11-2,CASSFGVLAKNIQYF,TGTGCCAGCAGCTTTGGGGTACTAGCCAAAAACATTCAGTACTTC
TRBJ2-7,15,TRBD1,-,TRBV7-6,CASSPTVGQGYEQYF,TGTGCCAGCAGCCCGACGGTAGGACAGGGGTACGAGCAGTACTTC
TRBJ2-1,15,-,-,TRBV2,CASSERWSGTDEQFF,TGTGCCAGCAGTGAGAGGTGGTCGGGGACTGATGAGCAGTTCTTC
TRBJ2-7,16,-,few,TRBV7-9,CASSLARGNAIHEQYF,TGTGCCAGCAGCTTAGCTCGGGGAAATGCGATCCACGAGCAGTACTTC
TRBJ1-1,14,-,-,TRBV20-1,CSADPRGTNTEAFF,TGCAGTGCCGATCCCAGGGGAACGAACACTGAAGCTTTCTTT
TRBJ2-5,15,TRBD1,few,TRBV7-4,CASSIGQGKSETQYF,TGTGCCAGCAGCATCGGACAGGGGAAATCAGAGACCCAGTACTTC
TRBJ1-5,16,-,-,TRBV7-9,CASSFSQENSNQPQHF,TGTGCCAGCAGCTTCTCACAGGAAAATAGCAATCAGCCCCAGCATTTT
TRBJ2-7,15,-,few,TRBV11-2,CASSLEQQGSYEQYF,TGTGCCAGCAGCTTAGAACAACAGGGTTCCTACGAGCAGTACTTC
TRBJ1-5,14,TRBD1,once,TRBV27,CASSFTGGHQPQHF,TGTGCCAGCAGTTTCACAGGGGGACATCAGCCCCAGCATTTT
TRBJ2-1,15,TRBD1,-,TRBV5-5,CASSFFRTGGNEQFF,TGTGCCAGCAGCTTTTTCCGGACAGGGGGGAATGAGCAGTTCTTC
TRBJ2-7,14,TRBD1,once,TRBV12-3/TRBV12-4,CASSSTGGWVEQYF,TGTGCCAGCAGTTCAACAGGGGGCTGGGTCGAGCAGTACTTC
TRBJ2-7,13,-,-,TRBV7-2,CASSNSVAYEQYF,TGTGCCAGCAGCAATTCGGTCGCCTACGAGCAGTACTTC
TRBJ1-2,12,-,-,TRBV20-1,CSASQGFAGYTF,TGCAGTGCCTCGCAGGGGTTTGCTGGCTACACCTTC
TRBJ2-1,21,-,-,TRBV4-1,CASSKVGLGLERLSSYNEQFF,TGCGCCAGCAGCAAGGTTGGGTTGGGACTGGAGAGATTAAGCTCCTACAATGAGCAGTTCTTC
TRBJ1-4,17,TRBD1,-,TRBV7-9,CASSPRDSPNTNEKLFF,TGTGCCAGCAGCCCGCGGGACAGCCCCAATACTAATGAAAAACTGTTTTTT
TRBJ2-5,13,-,-,TRBV5-4,CASTPSLEETQYF,TGTGCCAGCACCCCAAGCTTGGAAGAGACCCAGTACTTC
TRBJ2-2,19,-,many,TRBV6-5,CASSYYGTGGATNTGELFF,TGTGCCAGCAGTTACTACGGGACTGGGGGGGCCACGAACACCGGGGAGCTGTTTTTT
TRBJ2-7,16,-,-,TRBV7-8,CASSLEPTPRADEQYF,TGTGCCAGCAGCTTAGAGCCCACCCCCAGGGCAGACGAGCAGTACTTC
TRBJ1-4,15,-,-,TRBV15,CATSRDGSAPSTLFF,TGTGCCACCAGCAGAGACGGTTCGGCACCTAGTACACTGTTTTTT
TRBJ2-7,13,-,-,TRBV15,CATSRTSSYEQYF,TGTGCCACCAGCAGGACTAGTTCCTACGAGCAGTACTTC
TRBJ1-4,19,-,few,TRBV28,CASSQSFMVGDIDNEKLFF,TGTGCCAGCAGTCAGTCATTCATGGTTGGAGACATCGATAATGAAAAACTGTTTTTT
TRBJ1-1,13,-,few,TRBV4-2,CASSPGGIREAFF,TGTGCCAGCAGCCCGGGGGGTATACGAGAAGCTTTCTTT
TRBJ2-3,17,TRBD2,-,TRBV6-6,CASSAAGLARPTDTQYF,TGTGCCAGCAGTGCCGCGGGACTAGCGAGGCCCACAGATACGCAGTATTTT
TRBJ2-7,14,-,few,TRBV28,CASSDTPRTYEQYF,TGTGCCAGCAGTGACACACCGAGGACCTACGAGCAGTACTTC
TRBJ2-1,17,-,-,TRBV20-1,CSARLKGSGSSYNEQFF,TGCAGTGCTAGACTAAAAGGGTCAGGGAGCTCCTACAATGAGCAGTTCTTC
TRBJ1-1,15,TRBD1,-,TRBV6-5,CASSYSTGSGTEAFF,TGTGCCAGCAGTTACTCGACAGGGTCCGGAACTGAAGCTTTCTTT
TRBJ2-2,11,-,few,TRBV6-1,CASSLGSQLFF,TGTGCCAGCAGTTTGGGCAGCCAGCTGTTTTTT
TRBJ1-5,15,TRBD1,many,TRBV7-2,CASSLGGDRDQPQHF,TGTGCCAGCAGCTTAGGCGGGGACAGGGATCAGCCCCAGCATTTT
TRBJ2-1,13,TRBD1,once,TRBV5-4,CASSLDRGNEQFF,TGTGCCAGCAGCTTGGACAGGGGCAATGAGCAGTTCTTC
TRBJ2-3,17,TRBD2,-,TRBV7-9,CASSPPNKRGSTDTQYF,TGTGCCAGCAGCCCCCCGAACAAGCGGGGGAGCACAGATACGCAGTATTTT
TRBJ2-3,16,TRBD2,few,TRBV7-2,CASSLLLAVDTDTQYF,TGTGCCAGCAGCCTGTTACTAGCGGTCGACACAGATACGCAGTATTTT